This T cell receptor beta chain was captured in a study of Ad26.COV2.S vaccination and SARS-CoV-2 variants. TCRdb's table, derived via immunoSEQ multiplex PCR, lists solely in-frame clones and lacks some. The sample includes some 350,000 clones, roughly 81% of them seen just once. Regarding treatment: around 19 received Ad26.COV2.S at low or high dose, single or two shots; five or six received placebo; per-sample allocation not given. Following the first vaccine or placebo injection, samples were taken on day 63. Based in Boston, the donor was an adult of 18-55 years. Trimming left V 4 bases short and J 3 bases short, with 17 bases between. Germline-derived CDR1 and CDR2 are SGHKS and YYEKEE (reference sequence). The CDR3 runs 16 residues. General observations from the study: Analytic work on TCR breadth and depth might have understated the full extent of total T cell responses.

About this clone itself: What it recognizes is unknown.

The chain combines TRBV5-5 with TRBJ2-1; possibly TRBD1 or TRBD2 for D (5 bases each). This sample comprised peripheral blood, obtained in a trial of Ad26.COV2.S vaccine versus placebo. This receptor was taken from a person between 18 and 59 years old who received the Ad26.COV2.S COVID-19 vaccine or a placebo. For the CDR3, the DNA is TGTGCCAGCAGCCCAATTGGGGACGGAGACTACAATGAGCAGTTCTTC. It encodes CASSPIGDGDYNEQFF.